The TCR beta chain under discussion was sequenced for a study of blood T cell repertoires in COVID-19. Looking at the study overall: COVID-19 samples collected from the United States, Italy and Spain covered acute and convalescent phases. Nucleic acid was either cDNA or gDNA, and it came from T cells, B-cell-depleted T cells, or PBMCs.

This clone has a single count. Under the authors' procedure: Counts of nucleated cells, estimated from reference gene primer amplification, were obtained. Only in-frame clones appear in the TCRdb table, and some are missing; sequencing was by immunoSEQ multiplex PCR. V and J calls and clone size are as listed in that table; D and trimming were resolved from the DNA. This table holds 25,000 to 35,000 clones, less than 85% found once. The CDR3 loop spans 14 amino acids. Germline assignment: CDR1 SGHRS and CDR2 YFSETQ. Trimming cost V 0 bases and J 1 base, with 7 bases left between them. J is TRBJ1-2 and V is TRBV5-1; D uncertain. Source material: peripheral blood. The sequence was obtained from an elderly woman with acute or convalescent COVID-19. CDR3 protein: CASSLEPINYGYTF. The CDR3 nucleotides read TGCGCCAGCAGCTTGGAGCCCATTAACTATGGCTACACCTTC. Drawing the rest from reference TRBV5-1 and TRBJ1-2, the complete variable domain is KAGVTQTPRYLIKTRGQQVTLSCSPISGHRSVSWYQQTPGQGLQFLFEYFSETQRNKGNFPGRFSGRQFSNSRSEMNVSTLELGDSALYLCASSLEPINYGYTFGSGTRLTVV.